A selection of T cell receptor beta chains follows, all from one sample in a study of T cell changes during pregnancy in multiple sclerosis. Some clones are missing from TCRdb's copy, which holds only in-frame ones; the method was immunoSEQ multiplex PCR. The sample consists of some 38,000 clones, about 91% of them appearing once. Sequences were derived from CD8+ T cells from peripheral blood mononuclear cells, sampled after pregnancy. The source of these receptors is a female donor with multiple sclerosis, enrolled in a pregnancy study. The CDR3 runs from the conserved cysteine through the conserved F or W. Each record gives: V gene, clone size, J gene, D gene, CDR3 length, CDR3 DNA, CDR3 protein. D genes are given only for firm matches. Size is stated for part of the rows, as once, few or many counts, or as a class when the clone is expanded.

V gene: TRBV5-1
clone size: NA
J gene: TRBJ1-5
D gene: NA
CDR3 length: 14
CDR3 DNA: TGCGCCAGCAGCCCCGACGGGGTCGGTCAGCCCCAGCATTTT
CDR3 protein: CASSPDGVGQPQHF

V gene: TRBV15
clone size: NA
J gene: TRBJ2-5
D gene: TRBD1
CDR3 length: 15
CDR3 DNA: TGTGCCACCAGCAGAGACCTCGACAGGGGGAAGACCCAGTACTTC
CDR3 protein: CATSRDLDRGKTQYF

V gene: TRBV18
clone size: NA
J gene: TRBJ2-7
D gene: NA
CDR3 length: 12
CDR3 DNA: TGTGCCAGCTCCAAACAATCCTACGAGCAGTACTTC
CDR3 protein: CASSKQSYEQYF

V gene: TRBV27
clone size: once
J gene: TRBJ2-5
D gene: NA
CDR3 length: 11
CDR3 DNA: TGTGCCAGCAGCCATAGAGAGACCCAGTACTTC
CDR3 protein: CASSHRETQYF

V gene: TRBV5-4
clone size: once
J gene: TRBJ2-7
D gene: TRBD1
CDR3 length: 14
CDR3 DNA: TGTGCCAGCAGAATGTTCGGACAGGGCTACGAGCAGTACTTC
CDR3 protein: CASRMFGQGYEQYF

V gene: TRBV27
clone size: NA
J gene: TRBJ2-2
D gene: TRBD2
CDR3 length: 16
CDR3 DNA: TGTGCCAGCAGTGTCTCGACTAGCGGGATGGGCGGGGAGCTGTTTTTT
CDR3 protein: CASSVSTSGMGGELFF

V gene: TRBV28
clone size: NA
J gene: TRBJ2-7
D gene: TRBD2
CDR3 length: 16
CDR3 DNA: TGTGCCAGCACGCCAGCGACGGGGCGGGGGGCCTACGAGCAGTACTTC
CDR3 protein: CASTPATGRGAYEQYF

V gene: TRBV29-1
clone size: once
J gene: TRBJ2-7
D gene: TRBD2
CDR3 length: 15
CDR3 DNA: TGCAGCGTTGAAGATGCGGGGGGCAGGTCCCACGAGCAGTACTTC
CDR3 protein: CSVEDAGGRSHEQYF

V gene: TRBV7-9
clone size: NA
J gene: TRBJ2-1
D gene: TRBD2
CDR3 length: 16
CDR3 DNA: TGTGCCAGCAGCTTAGTAGGACTAGCGTCCCACAATGAGCAGTTCTTC
CDR3 protein: CASSLVGLASHNEQFF

V gene: TRBV6-5
clone size: NA
J gene: TRBJ1-1
D gene: TRBD1
CDR3 length: 16
CDR3 DNA: TGTGCCAGCAGTTACGGTGCAGGGGGCGTGAACACTGAAGCTTTCTTT
CDR3 protein: CASSYGAGGVNTEAFF

V gene: TRBV29-1
clone size: NA
J gene: TRBJ1-2
D gene: NA
CDR3 length: 13
CDR3 DNA: TGCAGCGTACTTCGACAGGATTCCTATGGCTACACCTTC
CDR3 protein: CSVLRQDSYGYTF

V gene: TRBV6-5
clone size: NA
J gene: TRBJ1-1
D gene: NA
CDR3 length: 11
CDR3 DNA: TGTGCCAGCAGTTACGGGCCTGAAGCTTTCTTT
CDR3 protein: CASSYGPEAFF

V gene: TRBV5-1
clone size: NA
J gene: TRBJ2-7
D gene: TRBD2
CDR3 length: 17
CDR3 DNA: TGCGCCAGCAGCTTCGGACTAGCGGGGGGTTTTTCCTACGAGCAGTACTTC
CDR3 protein: CASSFGLAGGFSYEQYF

V gene: TRBV7-9
clone size: NA
J gene: TRBJ2-7
D gene: TRBD1
CDR3 length: 15
CDR3 DNA: TGTGCCAGCAGCTTAGCGCCGGGACAGGGGCACGAGCAGTACTTC
CDR3 protein: CASSLAPGQGHEQYF

V gene: TRBV28
clone size: NA
J gene: TRBJ1-5
D gene: NA
CDR3 length: 12
CDR3 DNA: TGTGCCAGCAGTTTACCGAATCAGCCCCAGCATTTT
CDR3 protein: CASSLPNQPQHF

V gene: TRBV9
clone size: NA
J gene: TRBJ1-2
D gene: TRBD1
CDR3 length: 17
CDR3 DNA: TGTGCCAGCAGCGTAGATGGTGCCAGGGGGCGTACATATGGCTACACCTTC
CDR3 protein: CASSVDGARGRTYGYTF

V gene: TRBV28
clone size: NA
J gene: TRBJ2-7
D gene: TRBD2
CDR3 length: 14
CDR3 DNA: TGTGCCAGCAGTTTGACTGGGAGGGGTCCCGAGCAGTACTTC
CDR3 protein: CASSLTGRGPEQYF

V gene: TRBV19
clone size: NA
J gene: TRBJ1-1
D gene: NA
CDR3 length: 16
CDR3 DNA: TGTGCCAGTAGTATAGCCCGCCGGGGGGCCGCCACTGAAGCTTTCTTT
CDR3 protein: CASSIARRGAATEAFF

V gene: TRBV9
clone size: NA
J gene: TRBJ1-5
D gene: NA
CDR3 length: 14
CDR3 DNA: TGTGCCAGCAGCTCCGGGGGGGTCAATCAGCCCCAGCATTTT
CDR3 protein: CASSSGGVNQPQHF

V gene: TRBV11-1
clone size: NA
J gene: TRBJ2-7
D gene: NA
CDR3 length: 15
CDR3 DNA: TGTGCCAGCAGCTTAAAGAACACGCCCGCCTACGAGCAGTACTTC
CDR3 protein: CASSLKNTPAYEQYF

V gene: TRBV5-1
clone size: NA
J gene: TRBJ2-1
D gene: TRBD1
CDR3 length: 15
CDR3 DNA: TGCGCCAGCAGCTTGGGGGACAGGGTCCACAATGAGCAGTTCTTC
CDR3 protein: CASSLGDRVHNEQFF

V gene: TRBV28
clone size: NA
J gene: TRBJ1-5
D gene: NA
CDR3 length: 13
CDR3 DNA: TGTGCCAGCAGTTTACAGAGCAATCAGCCCCAGCATTTT
CDR3 protein: CASSLQSNQPQHF

V gene: TRBV14
clone size: NA
J gene: TRBJ1-2
D gene: TRBD1
CDR3 length: 15
CDR3 DNA: TGTGCCAGCAGCTTCGGACAGGGAGCTAACTATGGCTACACCTTC
CDR3 protein: CASSFGQGANYGYTF

V gene: TRBV9
clone size: NA
J gene: TRBJ2-1
D gene: TRBD2
CDR3 length: 16
CDR3 DNA: TGTGCCAGCAGCGTATTTTCTAGCGGGAGTCGTAATGAGCAGTTCTTC
CDR3 protein: CASSVFSSGSRNEQFF

V gene: TRBV4-1
clone size: once
J gene: TRBJ1-4
D gene: TRBD1
CDR3 length: 16
CDR3 DNA: TGCGCCAGCAGCCAAGGAGCACAGGGGTCTAATGAAAAACTGTTTTTT
CDR3 protein: CASSQGAQGSNEKLFF

V gene: TRBV5-6
clone size: NA
J gene: TRBJ1-5
D gene: NA
CDR3 length: 12
CDR3 DNA: TGTGCCAGCAGCTTGGGAGATCAGCCCCAGCATTTT
CDR3 protein: CASSLGDQPQHF

V gene: TRBV19
clone size: NA
J gene: TRBJ1-5
D gene: TRBD1
CDR3 length: 12
CDR3 DNA: TGTGCCAGTAAAACAGGGGGACAGCCCCAGCATTTT
CDR3 protein: CASKTGGQPQHF

V gene: TRBV27
clone size: NA
J gene: TRBJ1-4
D gene: NA
CDR3 length: 15
CDR3 DNA: TGTGCCAGCAGTTTATACCCGGTGGTTAATGAAAAACTGTTTTTT
CDR3 protein: CASSLYPVVNEKLFF

V gene: TRBV15
clone size: NA
J gene: TRBJ2-7
D gene: NA
CDR3 length: 16
CDR3 DNA: TGTGCCACCAGCAATTCTTCCGGGACACTTCCCTACGAGCAGTACTTC
CDR3 protein: CATSNSSGTLPYEQYF

V gene: TRBV10-2
clone size: NA
J gene: TRBJ1-1
D gene: NA
CDR3 length: 11
CDR3 DNA: TGCGCCAGCGGCCTGAACACTGAAGCTTTCTTT
CDR3 protein: CASGLNTEAFF

V gene: TRBV29-1
clone size: NA
J gene: TRBJ2-1
D gene: NA
CDR3 length: 16
CDR3 DNA: TGCAGCGCCCCCCTACGGCTCCACTACTCCTACAATGAGCAGTTCTTC
CDR3 protein: CSAPLRLHYSYNEQFF

V gene: TRBV9
clone size: NA
J gene: TRBJ1-1
D gene: TRBD1
CDR3 length: 15
CDR3 DNA: TGTGCCAGCAGCCCCACCGGGACAGGGAGGACTGAAGCTTTCTTT
CDR3 protein: CASSPTGTGRTEAFF

V gene: TRBV27
clone size: NA
J gene: TRBJ2-7
D gene: NA
CDR3 length: 14
CDR3 DNA: TGTGCCAGCTGGGGGACTTTGAGCTCCTACGAGCAGTACTTC
CDR3 protein: CASWGTLSSYEQYF

V gene: TRBV10-3
clone size: NA
J gene: TRBJ2-7
D gene: TRBD2
CDR3 length: 15
CDR3 DNA: TGTGCCATCAGAGTAGGGACTAGCGATGCCTACGAGCAGTACTTC
CDR3 protein: CAIRVGTSDAYEQYF

V gene: TRBV30
clone size: NA
J gene: TRBJ1-5
D gene: TRBD1
CDR3 length: 14
CDR3 DNA: TGTGCCTGGAGTGACCAGACAGGGTCTCAGCCCCAGCATTTT
CDR3 protein: CAWSDQTGSQPQHF

V gene: TRBV7-8
clone size: once
J gene: TRBJ2-5
D gene: TRBD2
CDR3 length: 14
CDR3 DNA: TGTGCCAGCAGCCTCACTAGCGGCCAAGAGACCCAGTACTTC
CDR3 protein: CASSLTSGQETQYF

V gene: TRBV6-5
clone size: NA
J gene: TRBJ2-5
D gene: TRBD2
CDR3 length: 14
CDR3 DNA: TGTGCCAGCAGCCTCGGACTAGCGGAAGAGACCCAGTACTTC
CDR3 protein: CASSLGLAEETQYF

V gene: TRBV30
clone size: NA
J gene: TRBJ2-1
D gene: TRBD2
CDR3 length: 15
CDR3 DNA: TGTGCCTGGCAGCGAGGGCTAGCGGATATCAATGAGCAGTTCTTC
CDR3 protein: CAWQRGLADINEQFF

V gene: TRBV7-2
clone size: NA
J gene: TRBJ1-1
D gene: NA
CDR3 length: 13
CDR3 DNA: TGTGCCAGCAGCTTTAGTGAGAACACTGAAGCTTTCTTT
CDR3 protein: CASSFSENTEAFF

V gene: TRBV5-6
clone size: once
J gene: TRBJ2-7
D gene: NA
CDR3 length: 12
CDR3 DNA: TGTGCCAGCAGCCTGGGGACTTACGAGCAGTACTTC
CDR3 protein: CASSLGTYEQYF

V gene: TRBV7-9
clone size: NA
J gene: TRBJ1-2
D gene: NA
CDR3 length: 16
CDR3 DNA: TGTGCCAGCAGCTTAGAGAGACAGGCAGCTAACTATGGCTACACCTTC
CDR3 protein: CASSLERQAANYGYTF

V gene: TRBV5-6
clone size: NA
J gene: TRBJ2-7
D gene: NA
CDR3 length: 12
CDR3 DNA: TGTGCCAGCAGTTCCGGACTGCACGAGCAGTACTTC
CDR3 protein: CASSSGLHEQYF

V gene: TRBV6-1
clone size: NA
J gene: TRBJ2-1
D gene: NA
CDR3 length: 15
CDR3 DNA: TGTGCCAGCGGAGGGGACTGGGTACCATCCAATGAGCAGTTCTTC
CDR3 protein: CASGGDWVPSNEQFF

V gene: TRBV5-1
clone size: once
J gene: TRBJ2-7
D gene: TRBD1
CDR3 length: 15
CDR3 DNA: TGCGCCAGCAGCAGAGACAGGGGGAGCTCCTACGAGCAGTACTTC
CDR3 protein: CASSRDRGSSYEQYF

V gene: TRBV19
clone size: NA
J gene: TRBJ2-3
D gene: TRBD2
CDR3 length: 14
CDR3 DNA: TGTGCCAGTAGTACCGGGGGGGGCACGAATACGCAGTATTTT
CDR3 protein: CASSTGGGTNTQYF

V gene: TRBV30
clone size: NA
J gene: TRBJ2-1
D gene: TRBD2
CDR3 length: 14
CDR3 DNA: TGTGCCTGGAAGTCTAGCGGGATTTTAGATGAGCAGTTCTTC
CDR3 protein: CAWKSSGILDEQFF

V gene: TRBV19
clone size: once
J gene: TRBJ1-1
D gene: TRBD1
CDR3 length: 13
CDR3 DNA: TGTGCCAGTAGTCTGGGGACAGCCACTGAAGCTTTCTTT
CDR3 protein: CASSLGTATEAFF

V gene: TRBV4-1
clone size: NA
J gene: TRBJ1-1
D gene: NA
CDR3 length: 14
CDR3 DNA: TGCGCCAGCAGCCAAGTAGGGGGAAACACTGAAGCTTTCTTT
CDR3 protein: CASSQVGGNTEAFF

V gene: TRBV27
clone size: NA
J gene: TRBJ1-1
D gene: TRBD1
CDR3 length: 17
CDR3 DNA: TGTGCCAGCAGTTCGACCGGGACAGGGTGGGTGTACACTGAAGCTTTCTTT
CDR3 protein: CASSSTGTGWVYTEAFF

V gene: TRBV4-1
clone size: NA
J gene: TRBJ1-4
D gene: TRBD1
CDR3 length: 14
CDR3 DNA: TGCGCCAGCAGCCAAGGGGACAGTGATGAAAAACTGTTTTTT
CDR3 protein: CASSQGDSDEKLFF